These 20 T cell receptor beta chains originate from one sample sequenced in a study of T cells in Graves' hyperthyroidism and ophthalmopathy. Amplification targeted TCR beta CDR3 regions from RNA transcripts. When the TCR CDR3 underwent first-round RT-PCR, the HTBI primer set was used. TCRdb redid the calling of the multiplex PCR reads with MiXCR, one entry per CDR3 protein. Of around 490,000 distinct CDR3 sequences listed, approximately 20% are singletons. Specimen: blood. All receptors derive from a man aged 35 to 55 with Graves' ophthalmopathy.

This clonotype was counted between two and nine times. V usage is TRBV5-6 and J usage is TRBJ2-3, with D tentatively TRBD2 (7 bases). CDR1 is SGHDT, CDR2 YYEEEE, per germline. The CDR3 runs to 15 residues. With 5 bases removed from V and 5 bases from J, the gap between germline ends came to 18 bases. Written as DNA, the CDR3 is TGTGCCAGCAGTGGATGGGGGGGGGCGAGAGATACGCAGTATTTT. It is translated as CASSGWGGARDTQYF. The variable domain in full, completed from reference TRBV5-6 and TRBJ2-3, reads DAGVTQSPTHLIKTRGQQVTLRCSPKSGHDTVSWYQQALGQGPQFIFQYYEEEERQRGNFPDRFSGHQFPNYSSELNVNALLLGDSALYLCASSGWGGARDTQYFGPGTRLTVL.

The chain couples TRBV6-2 or TRBV6-3 to TRBJ1-6; D unclear. The CDR3 runs 17 residues. Germline V gives CDR1 MNHEY, CDR2 SVGEGT. V was pared by 1 base and J by 2 bases, with 12 bases between. CDR3: CASSYFPGGPYNSPLHF. CDR3 nucleotides: TGTGCCAGCAGTTACTTTCCGGGAGGGCCCTATAATTCACCCCTCCACTTT.

This clonotype was seen many times. This chain joins TRBV2 and TRBJ2-5; no firm D call. CDR1 SNHLY and CDR2 FYNNEI come from the germline V gene. V lost 2 bases and J lost 1, with 8 bases in between. This CDR3 comprises 14 residues. The CDR3 DNA reads as TGTGCCAGCAGTGAACAAGGCTTCCAAGAGACCCAGTACTTC. Encoded protein: CASSEQGFQETQYF.

This clonotype was seen ten or more times. The chain couples TRBV20-1 to TRBJ2-1, with TRBD1 matching 9 bases. CDR3 length equals 14 residues. CDR1 is DFQATT, CDR2 SNEGSKA, per germline (reference sequence). CDR3 in DNA: TGCAGCTCGGTGGACAGGGGCAGCTACAATGAGCAGTTCTTC. It codes for CSSVDRGSYNEQFF.

This clonotype showed up just a few times. The CDR3 DNA follows: TGTGCCAGCAGTCCCGACAGGGTAAAGCAGCCCCAGCATTTT. Its protein is CASSPDRVKQPQHF. The rearrangement uses TRBV2 and TRBJ1-5, with 7 positions matching TRBD1. The V gene's germline CDR1 is SNHLY and CDR2 FYNNEI. CDR3 size: 14 residues. V was pared by 5 bases and J by 7 bases, with 8 bases of the junction left unmatched.

Remarks on this clonotype: Since a much larger clone is just one base distant, this may be a read error. The chain is built from TRBV5-4 and TRBJ2-1; 7 bases are a match to TRBD2. In germline, CDR1 is SGHNT, CDR2 YYREEE (reference sequence). The CDR3 covers 13 residues. V lost 3 bases to trimming and J lost 8 bases; unmatched junction nucleotides: 5. CDR3 region: CASSSGGRDEQFF. In DNA, the CDR3 is TGTGCCAGCAGCTCGGGGGGAAGGGATGAGCAGTTCTTC.

The table lists this clonotype with many counts. The chain combines TRBV28 with TRBJ2-7, with 9 bases fitting TRBD1. CDR3 size: 15 residues. Trimming at V came to 7 bases and at J to 5 bases, leaving 12 bases not matched to a gene. Germline V CDR1 and CDR2: MDHEN, SYDVKM. The CDR3 DNA reads as TGTGCCAGCAAGTCCTCCGGGACAGGGCCCCACGAGCAGTACTTC. Translated: CASKSSGTGPHEQYF.

This clonotype was counted a few times. The chain links TRBV9 to TRBJ2-3, with D perhaps matching TRBD1 or TRBD2 (5 bases each). V was trimmed by 4 bases and J by 6 bases, leaving 15 bases between them. CDR1 SGDLS and CDR2 YYNGEE come from the germline V gene. The CDR3 totals 14 residues. As DNA, the CDR3 is TGTGCCAGCAGCCCTGGGGGTCTGTTGGATACGCAGTATTTT. This sequence encodes CASSPGGLLDTQYF.

The rearrangement uses TRBV27 and TRBJ1-5; D might be TRBD1 (5 bases). The V gene's germline CDR1 is MNHEY and CDR2 SMNVEV (reference sequence). Trimming removed 3 bases at V and 7 bases at J, with 19 bases between. The CDR3 has 16 residues. Written as DNA, the CDR3 is TGTGCCAGCAGTTTTCGGGGGGGGGGAGGAGGACAGCCCCAGCATTTT. This encodes CASSFRGGGGGQPQHF.

This clonotype occurred a few times. The chain combines TRBV9 with TRBJ1-3; TRBD1 might be the D (5 bases). Trimming cost V 2 bases and J 0 bases, with 12 bases left between them. Germline V gene lookup returns CDR1 SGDLS and CDR2 YYNGEE. The CDR3 is made up of 16 amino acids. The CDR3 protein is CASSVSDGTSGNTIYF. The CDR3 DNA follows: TGTGCCAGCAGCGTTAGTGACGGGACCTCTGGAAACACCATATATTTT.

This clonotype was recorded at least ten times. This chain connects TRBV30 to TRBJ1-2; unclear D gene. The CDR3 runs 13 residues. V was cut by 4 bases and J by 2 bases, with 11 bases left in between. Germline V gene sequence: CDR1 GTSNPN, CDR2 SVGIG (reference sequence). The CDR3 spells CAWMGVQNYGYTF. As DNA, the CDR3 is TGTGCCTGGATGGGTGTGCAGAACTATGGCTACACCTTC. Full variable domain (remainder filled in from reference TRBV30 and TRBJ1-2): SQTIHQWPATLVQPVGSPLSLECTVEGTSNPNLYWYRQAAGRGLQLLFYSVGIGQISSEVPQNLSASRPQDRQFILSSKKLLLSDSGFYLCAWMGVQNYGYTFGSGTRLTVV.

In this sample, this clonotype turned up many times. This chain links TRBV18 with TRBJ2-3; D unclear. Germline CDR1 KGHSH, CDR2 LQKENI. The CDR3 covers 12 residues. V was pared by 3 bases and J by 9 bases, with 10 bases between. The CDR3 DNA follows: TGTGCCAGCTCACCCGACGTATTCACGCAGTATTTT. Protein: CASSPDVFTQYF.

This clonotype was detected ten times or more. The chain combines TRBV5-1 with TRBJ2-3; no firm D call. The length of the CDR3 is 14 residues. V lost 0 bases, J lost 6 bases, and 11 bases lay in between. The germline CDR1 and CDR2 sequences are SGHRS and YFSETQ. CDR3 loop: CASSLDPVRDTQYF. CDR3 DNA sequence: TGCGCCAGCAGCTTGGACCCGGTCAGGGATACGCAGTATTTT. Full variable domain (remainder filled in from reference TRBV5-1 and TRBJ2-3): KAGVTQTPRYLIKTRGQQVTLSCSPISGHRSVSWYQQTPGQGLQFLFEYFSETQRNKGNFPGRFSGRQFSNSRSEMNVSTLELGDSALYLCASSLDPVRDTQYFGPGTRLTVL.

This clonotype was observed at least ten times. This sequence joins TRBV7-2 and TRBJ2-3; the D is unclear. The CDR3 sequence is 13 residues long. The V end was cut by 0 bases, the J end by 6 bases, with 7 bases between. In germline, CDR1 is SGHTA, CDR2 FQGNSA. CDR3 nucleotide sequence: TGTGCCAGCAGCTTAGCTAGTCGGGATACGCAGTATTTT. As protein: CASSLASRDTQYF.

This sequence joins TRBV29-1 and TRBJ2-3; no reliable D call. CDR1 and CDR2 (germline): SQVTM, ANQGSEA. The CDR3 is 12 amino acids. The germline V and J ends were trimmed by 3 bases and 4 bases, with 8 bases remaining between them. This CDR3 is CSVERKADTQYF. The CDR3 DNA is TGCAGCGTTGAGAGGAAGGCAGATACGCAGTATTTT.

In this sample, this clonotype turned up many times. The chain joins TRBV20-1 to TRBJ2-1; 10 positions match TRBD2. This CDR3 region has 14 residues. Trimming removed 3 bases from V and 7 bases from J; junction bases left unmatched: 6. Looked up from germline, CDR1 is DFQATT and CDR2 is SNEGSKA (reference sequence). This chain's CDR3 is CSASIPSGRNEQFF. CDR3 nucleotide sequence: TGCAGTGCTAGTATCCCTAGCGGGAGAAATGAGCAGTTCTTC.

This clonotype was observed many times. J is TRBJ2-1 and V is TRBV6-2 or TRBV6-3; 9 nucleotides match TRBD1. The CDR3 loop spans 16 amino acids. With 1 base clipped from V and 4 bases from J, the junction kept 5 bases outside the gene matches. Germline V CDR1 and CDR2: MNHEY, SVGEGT. The CDR3 sequence is CASSYFGTGSYNEQFF. The CDR3 DNA is TGTGCCAGCAGTTACTTTGGGACAGGGTCTTACAATGAGCAGTTCTTC.

The J gene is TRBJ2-5, the V gene TRBV15; D is undetermined. CDR1 and CDR2 from the germline V gene are LNHNV and YYDKDF (reference sequence). The CDR3 totals 18 residues. The germline V and J ends were trimmed by 2 bases and 1 base, with 20 bases remaining between them. The CDR3, as DNA: TGTGCCACCAGCAGAACCCTCAGCGTGGTAGGGCCCCAAGAGACCCAGTACTTC. Encoded protein: CATSRTLSVVGPQETQYF.

This clonotype was seen ten or more times. The J gene is TRBJ2-7, the V gene TRBV12-3 or TRBV12-4, with 9 bases lining up with TRBD1. The J segment lost 5 bases and the V segment lost 5 bases, leaving 4 bases of the junction unmatched. The CDR3 has 13 residues. The CDR3 loop reads CASSATGGNEQYF. Written as DNA, the CDR3 is TGTGCCAGCAGTGCGACAGGGGGAAACGAGCAGTACTTC.

The chain recombines TRBV12-3 or TRBV12-4 with TRBJ2-5, with 10 bases that match TRBD2. The V segment lost 3 bases and the J segment 8 bases; nucleotides outside the gene matches: 12. The CDR3 covers 16 residues. This chain's CDR3 is CASSFGEGLAVLTQYF. As DNA, the CDR3 is TGTGCCAGCAGTTTCGGGGAAGGACTAGCGGTCCTAACCCAGTACTTC.